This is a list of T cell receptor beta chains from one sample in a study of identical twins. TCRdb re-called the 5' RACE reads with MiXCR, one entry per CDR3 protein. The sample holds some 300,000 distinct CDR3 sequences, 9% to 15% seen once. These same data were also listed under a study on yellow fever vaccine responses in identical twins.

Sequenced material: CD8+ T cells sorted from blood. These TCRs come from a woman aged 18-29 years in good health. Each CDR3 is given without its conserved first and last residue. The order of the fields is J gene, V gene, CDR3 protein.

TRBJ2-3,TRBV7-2,ASSIIAGGSTDTQY
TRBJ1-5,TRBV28,ASGGLKRGQPQH
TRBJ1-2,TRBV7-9,ASSSKVGDRGEPWHGYT
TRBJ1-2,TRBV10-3,AISMSGRYPSIGYT
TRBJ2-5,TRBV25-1,ASSTFGGGETQY
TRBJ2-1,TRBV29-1,SVEGLAGAKSSYNEQF
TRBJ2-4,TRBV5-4,ASSQTRGLAKNIQY
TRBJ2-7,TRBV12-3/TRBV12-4,ASSLWRHEQY
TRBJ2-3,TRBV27,ATGSRLLGDTQY
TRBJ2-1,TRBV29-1,SVEDPRGRQDEQF
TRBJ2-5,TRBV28,ASSQLSGTETQY
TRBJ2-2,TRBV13,ASSLGRPGELF
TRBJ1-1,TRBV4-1,ASSQVGVNTEAF
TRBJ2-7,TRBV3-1,ATSKDPGQSYEQY
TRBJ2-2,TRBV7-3,ASSSHQENTGELF
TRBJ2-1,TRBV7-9,ASSFPGEREMFDEQF
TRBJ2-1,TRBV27,ASRLTSGSSYNEQF
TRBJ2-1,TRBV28,ASGTEQF
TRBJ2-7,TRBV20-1,SARKASGGPYEQY
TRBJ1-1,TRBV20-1,SAPHLLNTEAF
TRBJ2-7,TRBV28,ASSPLGREQY
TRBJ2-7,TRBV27,ASSLFASGSYEQY
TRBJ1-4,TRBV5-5,ASSSGGPLNEKLF
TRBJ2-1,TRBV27,ASSLTARDEQF
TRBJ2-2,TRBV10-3,AIPLRTTNTGELF
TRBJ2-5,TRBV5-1,ASSPKGTGEPLKETQY
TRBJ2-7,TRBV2,ATTASLVYEQY
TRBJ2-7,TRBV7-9,ASSTDRDSYEQY
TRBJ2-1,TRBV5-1,ASSFGRLGYNEQF
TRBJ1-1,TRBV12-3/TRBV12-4,ASSFRDWGTEAF
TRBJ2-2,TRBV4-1,ASSQDLGGVGELF
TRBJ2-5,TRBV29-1,SVGGVGQETQY
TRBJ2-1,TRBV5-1,ASSLGPQGASDEQF
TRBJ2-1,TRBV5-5,ASSPGLAGGYYNEQF
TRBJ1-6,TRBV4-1,ASSPRQEAYNSPLH